This T cell receptor (beta chain) was identified in a study of beta chain features in type 1 diabetes. V was clipped by 5 bases and J by 6 bases, with 13 bases between them. This CDR3 region has 13 residues. Germline V gene data show CDR1 as SGHNT and CDR2 as YENEEA. cDNA synthesis used the whole RNA isolate, giving expressed TCRB sequences. Produced via immunoSEQ multiplex PCR; TCRdb's table is partial and in-frame only. The sample shows about 110,000 clones, 40% of them seen only once. This clone was seen only a few times. The material sequenced was stem cell memory CD4+ T cells from blood. V usage is TRBV11-3 and J usage is TRBJ1-1, with D perhaps TRBD1 (5 bases). This sequence originates from a woman aged 18-29 years in good health. CDR3 sequence reads: CASSRVGGAEAFF. CDR3 DNA sequence: TGTGCCAGCAGCCGGGTGGGGGGAGCTGAAGCTTTCTTT.